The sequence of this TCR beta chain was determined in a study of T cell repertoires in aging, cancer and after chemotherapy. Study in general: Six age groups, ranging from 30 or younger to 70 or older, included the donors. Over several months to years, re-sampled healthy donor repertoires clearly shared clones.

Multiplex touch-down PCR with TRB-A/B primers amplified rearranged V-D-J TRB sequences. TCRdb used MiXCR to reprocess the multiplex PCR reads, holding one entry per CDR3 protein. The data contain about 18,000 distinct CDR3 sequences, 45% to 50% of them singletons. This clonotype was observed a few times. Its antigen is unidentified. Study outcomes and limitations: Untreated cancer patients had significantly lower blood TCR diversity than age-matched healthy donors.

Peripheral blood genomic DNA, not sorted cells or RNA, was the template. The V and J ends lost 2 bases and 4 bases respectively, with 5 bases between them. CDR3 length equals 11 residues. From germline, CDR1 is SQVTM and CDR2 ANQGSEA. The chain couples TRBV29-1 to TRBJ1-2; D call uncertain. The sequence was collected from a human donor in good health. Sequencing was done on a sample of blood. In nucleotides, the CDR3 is TGCAGCGTTGAAAGGCTCTATGGCTACACCTTC. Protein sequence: CSVERLYGYTF.